This T cell receptor beta chain was sequenced for a study of blood T cell repertoires in COVID-19. Study in general: From T cells, B-cell-depleted T cells, or PBMCs came the material, which was cDNA or gDNA.

The CDR3 sequence is 13 residues long. Germline V CDR1 and CDR2: GTSNPN, SVGIG (reference sequence). The V gene lost 2 bases and the J gene lost 3 bases, with 8 bases spanning the gap. Under the authors' procedure: Estimates of nucleated cell counts were drawn from the amplification of reference gene primers. Using immunoSEQ multiplex PCR, the repertoire was profiled, and TCRdb retains in-frame clones only, with some absent. From that table come the V and J calls and clone size; the DNA was used to work out D and trimming. The table lists about 110,000 clones, around 81% of them singletons, with around 4.2% in the top ten.

Sequencing input: peripheral blood. This chain links TRBV30 with TRBJ1-5, with D hard to call. This sequence was found in a human donor in a cohort sampled during active or convalescent COVID-19. Written as DNA, the CDR3 is TGTGCCTGGAGTTCGAGGAACAATCAGCCCCAGCATTTT. This sequence encodes CAWSSRNNQPQHF.